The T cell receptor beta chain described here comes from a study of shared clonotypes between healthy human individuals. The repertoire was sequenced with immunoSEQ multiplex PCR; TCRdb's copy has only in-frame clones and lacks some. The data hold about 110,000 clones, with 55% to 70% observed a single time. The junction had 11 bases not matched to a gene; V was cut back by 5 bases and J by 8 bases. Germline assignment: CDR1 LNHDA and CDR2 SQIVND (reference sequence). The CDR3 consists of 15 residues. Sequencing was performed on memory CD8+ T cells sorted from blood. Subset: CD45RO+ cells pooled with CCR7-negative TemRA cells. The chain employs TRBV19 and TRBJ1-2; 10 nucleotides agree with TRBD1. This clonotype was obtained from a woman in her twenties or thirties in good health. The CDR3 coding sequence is TGTGCCAGTAGTCCACGGACAGGGGGAGGTCAAGGCTACACCTTC. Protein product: CASSPRTGGGQGYTF. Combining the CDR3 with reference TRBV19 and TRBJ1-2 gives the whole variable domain DGGITQSPKYLFRKEGQNVTLSCEQNLNHDAMYWYRQDPGQGLRLIYYSQIVNDFQKGDIAEGYSVSREKKESFPLTVTSAQKNPTAFYLCASSPRTGGGQGYTFGSGTRLTVV.